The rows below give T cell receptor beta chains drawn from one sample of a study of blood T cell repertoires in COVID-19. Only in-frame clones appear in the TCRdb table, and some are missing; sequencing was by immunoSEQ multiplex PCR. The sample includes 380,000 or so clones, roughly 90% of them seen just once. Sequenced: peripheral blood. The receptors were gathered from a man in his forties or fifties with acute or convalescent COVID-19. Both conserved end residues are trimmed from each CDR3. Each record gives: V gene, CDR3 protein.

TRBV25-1 ASSDSGTGYTGELF
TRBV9 ASSVGQVGNSPLH
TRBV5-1 ASSTVRDTDTQY
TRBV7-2 ASSIGLAGGSTGELF
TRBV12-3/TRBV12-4 ASSLRRSGELF
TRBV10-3 AISESTVIETQY
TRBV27 ASSHLDRGLKELTGELF
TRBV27 ASSLGQLEGYT
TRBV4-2 ASSLHRGTGGFTEAF
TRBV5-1 ASSLVGPTDTQY
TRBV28 ASSPRGAGAYGYT
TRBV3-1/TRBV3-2 ASRPSPEASYEQY
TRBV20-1 SGGANSPLH
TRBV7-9 ASSEGGAPNEKLF
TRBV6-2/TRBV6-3 ASSYSLLGTGTHYT
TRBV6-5 ASSRTPQRGYT
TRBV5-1 ASSLRGNTGELF
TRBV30 AWSVQVSAF
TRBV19 ASSIFWSPRTSNYGYT
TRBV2 ASREATGGRQPQH
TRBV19 ASSIGQGADTQY
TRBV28 ASSLVRGDGNTIY
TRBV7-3 ASGLSHNYGYT
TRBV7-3 ASSPVFDRWNTEAF
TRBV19 ASTPKSGTLENQPQH
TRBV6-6 ASGLSQGAAEAF
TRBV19 ASSIDSGTEQF
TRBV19 ASSIGAHAGYT
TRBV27 ASSLRTPTGTNQPQH
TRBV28 ASRTGRTEQY
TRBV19 ASSIGLAGTEQY
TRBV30 AWSVGTDSSYEQY
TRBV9 ASSPGQGPYNEQF
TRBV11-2 ASSQRTVTGNTEAF
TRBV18 ASSPPRQGDKGDTQY
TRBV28 ASTAGSTYEQY
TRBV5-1 ASRTAMIAGETQY
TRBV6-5 ASSLRHDTGELF
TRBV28 ASSWRASSPLH
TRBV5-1 ASSLGRDTYYNEQF
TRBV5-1 ASSLQVGQGYGYT
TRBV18 ASSPGTGVSGANVLT